A single sample is the source of the 14 T cell receptor beta chains below, sequenced in a study of beta chain features in type 1 diabetes. TCRB transcripts that were expressed got sequenced, as all of the isolated RNA had been reverse transcribed. Clones were sequenced by immunoSEQ multiplex PCR, and TCRdb holds only the in-frame ones, with some missing. In the table there are 300,000 to 400,000 clones, less than 9.5% of which are singletons. The sequenced sample consisted of central memory CD4+ T cells from blood. These TCRs come from a woman younger than 35 in good health.

This clone was detected a few times. The V gene is TRBV6-6, the J gene TRBJ2-7; D unresolved. V gave up 2 bases and J gave up 0 bases, with 11 bases separating them. The germline V gene encodes CDR1 MNHNY and CDR2 SVGAGI (reference sequence). The CDR3 length is 15 residues. The CDR3 reads CASSYQLTGSYEQYF. CDR3 DNA: TGTGCCAGCAGTTACCAACTAACCGGCTCCTACGAGCAGTACTTC.

This clone showed up just a few times. The rearrangement joins TRBV10-3 to TRBJ2-7; 7 nucleotides align to TRBD1. In germline, CDR1 is ENHRY, CDR2 SYGVKD. After removal of 3 bases from V and 0 bases from J, the junction contained 5 bases not matched to a gene. The CDR3 is 15 amino acids. CDR3 residues: CAISESGQSSYEQYF. CDR3 DNA: TGTGCCATCAGTGAATCGGGACAGTCCTCCTACGAGCAGTACTTC.

This clone has only a few counts. The chain combines TRBV4-2 with TRBJ1-2; D is unclear. This CDR3 is built from 14 residues. CDR1 and CDR2 (germline): LGHNA, YNFKEQ. V was pared by 2 bases and J by 6 bases, with 13 bases between. The CDR3 DNA is TGTGCCAGCAGCCAAAAGGACTTGTACGATGGCTACACCTTC. It codes for CASSQKDLYDGYTF.

This clone showed up many times. This sequence joins TRBV28 and TRBJ2-7; 12 bases agree with TRBD2. Germline assignment: CDR1 MDHEN and CDR2 SYDVKM. After removal of 6 bases from V and 9 bases from J, the junction contained 12 bases not matched to a gene. The CDR3 covers 15 residues. The CDR3, as DNA: TGTGCCAGCAGAATTAGACTAGCGGGAGTTATGGTGCAGTACTTC. Translated: CASRIRLAGVMVQYF.

This clone has a handful of counts. The rearrangement links TRBV7-8 to TRBJ2-1, with D perhaps being TRBD1 or TRBD2 (6 bases each). CDR1 and CDR2 from the germline V gene are SGHVS and FQNEAQ. Trimming shortened V by 5 bases and J by 5 bases, and 25 bases separated the two germline ends. The CDR3 covers 18 residues. CDR3 DNA sequence: TGTGCCAGCAGCCTTAGGGTAGGGGGAGGCGGATCCCACAATGAGCAGTTCTTC. This sequence encodes CASSLRVGGGGSHNEQFF.

This chain uses TRBV9 with TRBJ2-1; TRBD2 matches at 7 bases. The CDR3 is made up of 15 amino acids. Looked up from germline, CDR1 is SGDLS and CDR2 is YYNGEE. V was clipped by 1 base and J by 4 bases; unmatched bases: 5. CDR3 DNA sequence: TGTGCCAGCAGCGTAAGACTAGCTGAATACAATGAGCAGTTCTTC. This codes for CASSVRLAEYNEQFF. The full variable domain, its missing parts supplied by reference TRBV9 and TRBJ2-1, is DSGVTQTPKHLITATGQRVTLRCSPRSGDLSVYWYQQSLDQGLQFLIQYYNGEERAKGNILERFSAQQFPDLHSELNLSSLELGDSALYFCASSVRLAEYNEQFFGPGTRLTVL.

CDR3 amino acids: CASRRQVSSYEQYF. Written as DNA, the CDR3 is TGTGCCAGCAGGCGGCAGGTCTCTTCCTACGAGCAGTACTTC. The J gene is TRBJ2-7, the V gene TRBV27, with D uncertain. V was shortened by 6 bases and J by 1 base, with 13 bases between the two germline ends. The CDR3 is 14 amino acids. The germline gives CDR1 MNHEY, CDR2 SMNVEV (reference sequence).

This clone showed up many times. The genes are TRBV28 and TRBJ1-1, with 9 bases aligning to TRBD1. CDR3 size: 15 residues. Germline V gene data show CDR1 as MDHEN and CDR2 as SYDVKM. Losses at the gene ends were 6 bases for V and 1 base for J; bases not matched to a gene: 6. The chain's CDR3 is CASRMLGQGNTEAFF. For the CDR3, the DNA is TGTGCCAGCAGGATGTTGGGACAGGGGAACACTGAAGCTTTCTTT.

This clone was recorded a few times. This chain connects TRBV5-1 to TRBJ2-7; 10 positions agree with TRBD1. The CDR3 has 14 residues. Losses at the gene ends were 4 bases for V and 3 bases for J; bases not matched to a gene: 4. Germline V lookup: CDR1 SGHRS, CDR2 YFSETQ. The CDR3 region is CASSAGQGGYEQYF. CDR3 in DNA: TGCGCCAGCAGCGCCGGACAGGGGGGCTACGAGCAGTACTTC.

This clone was counted only a few times. The chain combines TRBV2 with TRBJ2-5, with TRBD2 as a possible D gene (6 bases). Germline CDR1 and CDR2: SNHLY and FYNNEI. The CDR3 covers 13 residues. Trimming took off 7 bases at V and 2 bases at J, with 11 bases between the two ends. The CDR3, as DNA: TGTGCCAGCACCACCGGGAGACAAGAGACCCAGTACTTC. Translation: CASTTGRQETQYF.

This chain links TRBV5-4 with TRBJ1-1, with TRBD1 as a possible D gene (6 bases). The CDR3 runs 15 residues. Trimming pared 3 bases from V and 1 base from J, leaving 13 bases between. Germline V gene lookup returns CDR1 SGHNT and CDR2 YYREEE (reference sequence). The CDR3 spells CASSSKGGGNTEAFF. CDR3 bases: TGTGCCAGCAGCTCGAAGGGGGGCGGGAACACTGAAGCTTTCTTT.

The gene calls are TRBV7-3 and TRBJ2-7; tentative D call: TRBD1 (6 bases). This CDR3 has 13 residues. Germline V gene lookup returns CDR1 SGHTA and CDR2 FQGTGA. Trimming removed 0 bases at V and 6 bases at J, with 9 bases between. CDR3 nucleotide sequence: TGTGCCAGCAGCTTAACGGCAGGGGCCGAGCAGTACTTC. Residues: CASSLTAGAEQYF.

The table lists this clone with a few counts. The CDR3 region is CASSTGSLGNEQFF. CDR3 coding DNA: TGTGCCAGCAGCACGGGATCGTTGGGAAATGAGCAGTTCTTC. The chain has TRBV7-3 and TRBJ2-1; D might be TRBD2 (5 bases). Looked up from germline, CDR1 is SGHTA and CDR2 is FQGTGA. The CDR3 contains 14 residues. V lost 5 bases to trimming and J lost 7 bases, with 15 bases between them.

This clone has only a few counts. The junction does not match germline at one end; this may be a read error. V gene TRBV7-7 combines with J gene TRBJ2-3; 7 nucleotides agree with TRBD2. This CDR3 has 16 residues. Germline CDR1 is SSHAT and CDR2 is FNYEAQ (reference sequence). The CDR3 bases are TGTGCTAGCAGCTCCCCGGCGGGAGTCGGCACAGATACGCAGTATTTT. Amino acids: CASSSPAGVGTDTQYF.